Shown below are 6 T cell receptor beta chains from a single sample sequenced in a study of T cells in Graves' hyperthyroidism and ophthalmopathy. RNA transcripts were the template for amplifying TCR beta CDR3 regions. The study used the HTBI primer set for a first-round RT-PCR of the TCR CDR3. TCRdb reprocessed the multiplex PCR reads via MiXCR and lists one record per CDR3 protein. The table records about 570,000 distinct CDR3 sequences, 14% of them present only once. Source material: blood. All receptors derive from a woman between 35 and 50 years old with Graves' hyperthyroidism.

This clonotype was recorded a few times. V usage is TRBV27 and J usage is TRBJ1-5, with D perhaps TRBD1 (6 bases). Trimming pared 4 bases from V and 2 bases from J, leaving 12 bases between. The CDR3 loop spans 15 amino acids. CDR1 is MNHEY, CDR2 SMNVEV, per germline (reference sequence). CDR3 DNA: TGTGCCAGCAGTTCAAGACAGGATGGCAATCAGCCCCAGCATTTT. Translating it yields CASSSRQDGNQPQHF.

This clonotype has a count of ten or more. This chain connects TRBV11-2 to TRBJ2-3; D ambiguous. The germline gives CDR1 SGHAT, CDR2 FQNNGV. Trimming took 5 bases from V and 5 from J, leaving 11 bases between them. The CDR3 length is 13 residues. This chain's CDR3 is CASSNRAEDTQYF. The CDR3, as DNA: TGTGCCAGCAGCAATAGGGCGGAAGATACGCAGTATTTT.

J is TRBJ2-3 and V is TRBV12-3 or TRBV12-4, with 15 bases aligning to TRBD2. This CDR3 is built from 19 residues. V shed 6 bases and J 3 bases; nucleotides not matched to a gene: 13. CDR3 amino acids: CASSPRAGTSGRLTDTQYF. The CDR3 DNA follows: TGTGCCAGCAGCCCCCGAGCCGGGACTAGCGGGAGGCTTACAGATACGCAGTATTTT.

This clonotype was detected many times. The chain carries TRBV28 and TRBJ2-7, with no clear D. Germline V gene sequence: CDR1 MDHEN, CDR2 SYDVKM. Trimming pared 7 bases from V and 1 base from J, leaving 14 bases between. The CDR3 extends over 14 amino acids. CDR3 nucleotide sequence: TGTGCCAGCACTCAAAGTGCGGATTCCTACGAGCAGTACTTC. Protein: CASTQSADSYEQYF.

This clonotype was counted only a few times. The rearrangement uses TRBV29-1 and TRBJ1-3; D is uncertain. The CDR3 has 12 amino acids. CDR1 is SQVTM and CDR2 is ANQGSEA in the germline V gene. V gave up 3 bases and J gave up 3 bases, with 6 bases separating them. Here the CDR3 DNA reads TGCAGCGTTGAGGTTAATGGAAACACCATATATTTT. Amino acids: CSVEVNGNTIYF. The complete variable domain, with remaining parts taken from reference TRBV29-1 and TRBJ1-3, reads SAVISQKPSRDICQRGTSLTIQCQVDSQVTMMFWYRQQPGQSLTLIATANQGSEATYESGFVIDKFPISRPNLTFSTLTVSNMSPEDSSIYLCSVEVNGNTIYFGEGSWLTVV.

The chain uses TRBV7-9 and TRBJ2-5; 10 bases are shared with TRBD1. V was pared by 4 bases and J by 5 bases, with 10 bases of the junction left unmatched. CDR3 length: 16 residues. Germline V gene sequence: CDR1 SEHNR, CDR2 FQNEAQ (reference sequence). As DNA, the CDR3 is TGTGCCAGCAGCTCGAATCCGGGACAGGGGAAGGAGACCCAGTACTTC. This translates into CASSSNPGQGKETQYF.